The following is a T cell receptor gamma chain sequence with its context. This clone registers as medium-sized (0.01 to 0.1%) within its sample. Its antigen is not yet known. One base away there is no much larger clone; base qualities are not given. The data derive from a study of gamma delta lymphoproliferative disorders and STAT genes listed by TCRdb under 2018. As for the study more broadly: The LymphoTrack Dx TCRG Assay was used to prepare gamma-chain libraries from at least 50 ng of genomic DNA. Delta-chain libraries followed the EuroClonality-NGS working group standard operating procedure, because no corresponding Invivoscribe delta assay was available. The study profiled TCR gamma and delta CDR3 repertoires by deep sequencing in Tgammadelta lymphoproliferative disease patients and healthy controls, within a larger immunophenotypic and STAT-mutation study. To confirm results, a couple of gamma-chain samples and every delta-chain sample were sequenced twice.

Measured from the cysteine to the phenylalanine, the CDR3 is 11 residues long. Only the CDR3 DNA is retained, 33 bases long and in frame from the first base. Trimming removed 10 bases from V and 12 bases from J; the gene matches leave 12 bases unexplained. Paper-wide results and their limitations: The authors pointed out that NGS specificity may be lower at low frequencies, so whether leukemic clones are public or private needs to be confirmed. T cells in controls likely covered a range of maturation stages, whereas leukemic cells were skewed toward terminal effectors, which could potentially limit comparisons between patients and controls. When whole repertoires were clustered, patient gamma repertoires were grouped separately from healthy controls, whereas no separation between groups was observed for delta repertoires. Nearly all major gamma and delta clonotypes of patients were found to be public, being shared with at least one healthy donor, and only a couple of gamma clonotypes were found to be private to disease.

For both patients and controls, peripheral blood mononuclear cells were isolated, and the genomic DNA from these cells was used for TCR sequencing. As controls, about 23 healthy adult blood donors (median age about 61 years; roughly twelve males and roughly 11 females) were included and were matched to patients for age and sex. In both library methods, multiplex PCR was carried out with primers targeting conserved V and J regions of the TCR genes. Amplicons were purified, pooled and sequenced on an Illumina MiSeq platform. From the authors' description of their analysis: MiXCR performed V(D)J alignment, clonotype assembly and translation, and VDJtools was used for functionality assessment and CDR3 repertoire analyses. The IMGT definition of CDR3 was applied, and only productive sequences using functional genes were analyzed, with ORF genes and pseudogenes left out. A custom Python script was used to search all patients and controls for identical amino acid CDR3s of major clonotypes (frequency >=5%). To compare clonotype frequencies between patients and controls, a one-sided non-parametric Wilcoxon test was applied. In TCRdb, clones were called once more from the public reads by CATT, and rows of identical DNA were later combined. TCRdb's processing, not the authors', yielded these V and J calls. This sample comprises 3,500 to 4,500 gamma-chain clones, over 7% of them detected only once. Approximately 34% of the sample goes to the ten largest clones.

Sequenced sample: blood. This sequence originates from a human donor in good health. The sequence joins TRGV11 to TRGJ1 or TRGJ2. TCRdb is silent on the J gene; assignment here came from matching the DNA to germline. TRGV11 is designated an ORF whose function remains uncertain. The CDR3 amino acid sequence is: CACCPRGRKLF. The nucleotide sequence is TGTGCCTGCTGCCCTAGGGGGAGGAAACTCTTT.